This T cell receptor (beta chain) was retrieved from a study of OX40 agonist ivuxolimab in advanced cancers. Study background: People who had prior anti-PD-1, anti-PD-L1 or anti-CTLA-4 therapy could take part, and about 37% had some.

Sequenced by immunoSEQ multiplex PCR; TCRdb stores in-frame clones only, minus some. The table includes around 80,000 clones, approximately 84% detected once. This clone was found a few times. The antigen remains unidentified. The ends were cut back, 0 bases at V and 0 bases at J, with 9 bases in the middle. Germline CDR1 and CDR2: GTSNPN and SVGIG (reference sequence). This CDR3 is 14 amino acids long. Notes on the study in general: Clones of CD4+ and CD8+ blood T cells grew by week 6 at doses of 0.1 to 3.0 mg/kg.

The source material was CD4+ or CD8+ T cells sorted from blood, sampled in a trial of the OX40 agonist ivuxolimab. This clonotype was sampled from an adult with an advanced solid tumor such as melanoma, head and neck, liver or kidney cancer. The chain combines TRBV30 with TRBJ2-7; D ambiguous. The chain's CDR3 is CAWSVLGSSYEQYF. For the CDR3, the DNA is TGTGCCTGGAGTGTACTCGGCTCCTCCTACGAGCAGTACTTC.